This T cell receptor beta chain was identified during a study of blood T cell repertoires in COVID-19. About the study: The United States, Italy and Spain were the sources of the acute and convalescent COVID-19 samples. Nucleic acid was either cDNA or gDNA, and it came from T cells, B-cell-depleted T cells, or PBMCs.

Per the original data handling: Estimation of nucleated cell counts was performed using reference gene primer amplification. The protocol was immunoSEQ multiplex PCR, while the TCRdb copy is restricted to in-frame clones and leaves out a portion. V, J and clone size were drawn from that table, and D and trimming were deduced from the DNA. The sample holds 78,000 or so clones, roughly four fifths seen once. This CDR3 has 14 amino acids. The V end lost 0 bases, the J end lost 4 bases, and 9 bases lay between the germline ends. The germline V gene has CDR1 MNHEY and CDR2 SVGAGI. This clone has only one observation.

Material: peripheral blood. This sequence was found in a woman aged 55-70 years with acute or convalescent COVID-19. The chain uses TRBV6-5 and TRBJ1-1; maybe TRBD1 (5 bases). This CDR3 is CASSYSNRPTEAFF. The CDR3 DNA reads TGTGCCAGCAGTTACTCGAACAGGCCCACTGAAGCTTTCTTT.